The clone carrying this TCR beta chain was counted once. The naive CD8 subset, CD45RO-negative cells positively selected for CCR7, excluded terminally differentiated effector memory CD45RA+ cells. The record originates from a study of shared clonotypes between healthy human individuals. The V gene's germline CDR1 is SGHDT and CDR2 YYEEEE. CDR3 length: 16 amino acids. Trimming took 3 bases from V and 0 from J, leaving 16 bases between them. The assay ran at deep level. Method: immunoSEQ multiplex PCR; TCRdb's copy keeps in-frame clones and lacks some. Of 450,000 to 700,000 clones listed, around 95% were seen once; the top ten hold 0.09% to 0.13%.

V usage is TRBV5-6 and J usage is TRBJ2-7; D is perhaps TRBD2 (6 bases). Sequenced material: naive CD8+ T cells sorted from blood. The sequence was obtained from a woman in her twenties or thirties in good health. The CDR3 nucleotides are TGTGCCAGCAGCTCAAGCGCCCGGGGGAGCTCCTACGAGCAGTACTTC. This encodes CASSSSARGSSYEQYF.